This is a list of T cell receptor beta chains from one sample in a study of siplizumab effects on memory and regulatory T cells. Repertoires were generated with immunoSEQ multiplex PCR, while TCRdb's copy carries only in-frame clones and drops some. This sample has 100,000 or so clones, with 85% to 95% found just once. Sample: non-Treg CD4+ T cells sorted from blood. Source of these receptors: a human donor in good health. Both conserved end residues are part of each CDR3. The order of the fields is V gene, D gene, clone size, CDR3 length, J gene, CDR3 protein, CDR3 DNA. D genes are given only for firm matches. Rows may omit the clone size; those that give it use once, few, many or a size class.

TRBV30,TRBD2,.,14,TRBJ2-1,CAWSTIAGSNEQFF,TGTGCCTGGAGTACAATAGCGGGAAGTAATGAGCAGTTCTTC
TRBV28,.,.,11,TRBJ1-1,CASTLRSEAFF,TGTGCCAGCACCTTACGCTCTGAAGCTTTCTTT
TRBV27,TRBD1,.,14,TRBJ2-1,CASSSDRPRSEQFF,TGTGCCAGCAGTTCGGACAGGCCCCGAAGTGAGCAGTTCTTC
TRBV6-1,.,.,14,TRBJ2-7,CASSEAATSYEQYF,TGTGCCAGCAGTGAAGCGGCTACGTCCTACGAGCAGTACTTC
TRBV27,.,.,15,TRBJ1-2,CASSLRDNPNYGYTF,TGTGCCAGCAGTCTCCGGGACAACCCGAACTATGGCTACACCTTC
TRBV7-3,TRBD1,.,15,TRBJ1-1,CASSLYGTGNTEAFF,TGTGCCAGCAGCTTATATGGGACAGGGAACACTGAAGCTTTCTTT
TRBV28,.,.,15,TRBJ1-1,CASTLLQGGGTEAFF,TGTGCCAGCACGTTGCTACAGGGAGGAGGCACTGAAGCTTTCTTT
TRBV6-1,.,.,13,TRBJ2-2,CASSEIPTGELFF,TGTGCCAGCAGTGAGATTCCCACCGGGGAGCTGTTTTTT
TRBV5-1,.,.,15,TRBJ2-1,CASSVTGSSYNEQFF,TGCGCCAGCAGCGTCACAGGGAGCTCCTACAATGAGCAGTTCTTC
TRBV5-1,.,.,14,TRBJ2-3,CASSLGAPTDTQYF,TGCGCCAGCAGCTTGGGCGCCCCCACAGATACGCAGTATTTT
TRBV7-3,TRBD2,.,15,TRBJ2-1,CASSLTFSGSSEQFF,TGTGCCAGCAGCTTAACGTTCAGCGGGAGCAGTGAGCAGTTCTTC
TRBV5-1,TRBD2,.,16,TRBJ2-4,CASSSQLAGGRSIQYF,TGCGCCAGCAGCTCGCAACTAGCGGGAGGCCGGAGCATTCAGTACTTC
TRBV15,.,.,20,TRBJ2-6,CATSRTPERVELGGANVLTF,TGTGCCACCAGCAGGACACCGGAGAGGGTGGAATTGGGTGGGGCCAACGTCCTGACTTTC
TRBV18,.,.,15,TRBJ1-1,CASSPQGHKNTEAFF,TGTGCCAGCTCACCACAGGGGCACAAGAACACTGAAGCTTTCTTT
TRBV28,.,.,14,TRBJ2-5,CASSFGTYQETQYF,TGTGCCAGCAGTTTCGGGACTTATCAAGAGACCCAGTACTTC
TRBV28,TRBD1,.,13,TRBJ1-5,CASRDRGAQPQHF,TGTGCCAGCCGGGACAGGGGGGCGCAGCCCCAGCATTTT
TRBV5-1,.,.,16,TRBJ2-2,CASSFSTGTNTGELFF,TGCGCCAGCAGCTTTAGCACAGGCACGAACACCGGGGAGCTGTTTTTT
TRBV5-8,TRBD1,.,16,TRBJ1-3,CASSQFRGLIGNTIYF,TGTGCCAGCAGTCAATTCAGGGGGTTGATCGGAAACACCATATATTTT
TRBV11-2,.,.,15,TRBJ1-2,CASSSTGLSPYGYTF,TGTGCCAGCAGCTCAACAGGACTCTCTCCCTATGGCTACACCTTC
TRBV18,.,.,12,TRBJ2-3,CASSDIAVTQYF,TGTGCCAGCTCAGATATAGCGGTCACGCAGTATTTT
TRBV28,.,.,11,TRBJ1-1,CASRITNEAFF,TGTGCCAGCAGAATAACAAATGAAGCTTTCTTT
TRBV6-5,.,.,15,TRBJ2-7,CASSSPSASSYEQYF,TGTGCCAGCAGTTCGCCTAGCGCCAGCTCCTACGAGCAGTACTTC
TRBV10-3,TRBD2,once,14,TRBJ2-7,CAISESLAGYEQYF,TGTGCCATCAGTGAGTCTCTAGCGGGGTACGAGCAGTACTTC
TRBV10-1,TRBD2,.,17,TRBJ2-1,CASSEYPGLAGDNEQFF,TGCGCCAGCAGTGAGTACCCGGGACTAGCGGGGGACAATGAGCAGTTCTTC
TRBV30,TRBD1,.,14,TRBJ1-5,CAWIGTGLNQPQHF,TGTGCCTGGATAGGGACAGGGCTAAATCAGCCCCAGCATTTT
TRBV4-1,TRBD2,once,15,TRBJ2-5,CASSQTLAAQETQYF,TGCGCCAGCAGCCAAACCCTAGCGGCCCAAGAGACCCAGTACTTC
TRBV11-2,TRBD1,.,13,TRBJ1-2,CASSLTGDYGYTF,TGTGCCAGCAGCTTAACAGGGGACTATGGCTACACCTTC
TRBV9,.,.,16,TRBJ2-2,CASSGTTRSNTGELFF,TGTGCCAGCAGCGGAACGACTCGTTCGAACACCGGGGAGCTGTTTTTT
TRBV19,.,.,15,TRBJ1-5,CASSIGRGDNQPQHF,TGTGCCAGTAGTATCGGCAGGGGAGACAATCAGCCCCAGCATTTT
TRBV6-6,.,few,12,TRBJ1-1,CASSGTNTEAFF,TGTGCCAGCAGTGGGACGAACACTGAAGCTTTCTTT
TRBV6-1,.,.,16,TRBJ1-5,CASSVLAGAWDQPQHF,TGTGCCAGCAGTGTCCTTGCAGGGGCATGGGATCAGCCCCAGCATTTT
TRBV7-9,TRBD1,.,14,TRBJ2-7,CASSRPGTGDEQYF,TGTGCCAGCAGCCGACCCGGGACAGGGGACGAGCAGTACTTC
TRBV19,.,.,13,TRBJ1-1,CASSDTGGTEAFF,TGTGCCAGTAGTGACACGGGGGGCACTGAAGCTTTCTTT
TRBV27,.,.,14,TRBJ2-3,CASSLERGTDTQYF,TGTGCCAGCAGTTTAGAGCGGGGCACAGATACGCAGTATTTT
TRBV9,.,.,13,TRBJ2-2,CASSVGSPGELFF,TGTGCCAGCAGCGTAGGGTCGCCTGGGGAGCTGTTTTTT
TRBV2,.,.,17,TRBJ1-5,CASSGGGFLGGNQPQHF,TGTGCCAGCAGTGGTGGAGGTTTTTTGGGGGGCAATCAGCCCCAGCATTTT
TRBV6-5,TRBD2,.,14,TRBJ2-2,CASSYSGATGELFF,TGTGCCAGCAGTTATAGCGGGGCCACCGGGGAGCTGTTTTTT
TRBV4-1,TRBD2,.,15,TRBJ2-7,CASSRGTSGGYEQYF,TGCGCCAGCAGCCGAGGGACTAGCGGAGGGTACGAGCAGTACTTC
TRBV5-4,.,.,14,TRBJ1-2,CASSIPGQFYGYTF,TGTGCCAGCAGCATCCCCGGACAGTTCTATGGCTACACCTTC